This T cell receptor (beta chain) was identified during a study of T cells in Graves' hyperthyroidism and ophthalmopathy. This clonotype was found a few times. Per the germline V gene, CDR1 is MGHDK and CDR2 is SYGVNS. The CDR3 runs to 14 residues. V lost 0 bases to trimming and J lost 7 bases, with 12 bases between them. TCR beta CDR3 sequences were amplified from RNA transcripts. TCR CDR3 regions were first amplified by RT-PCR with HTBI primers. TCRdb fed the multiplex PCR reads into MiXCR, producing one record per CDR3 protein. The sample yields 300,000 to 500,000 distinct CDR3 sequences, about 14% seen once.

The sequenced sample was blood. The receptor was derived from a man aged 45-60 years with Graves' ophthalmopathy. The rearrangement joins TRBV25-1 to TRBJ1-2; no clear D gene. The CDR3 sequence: CASSEYSGFSGYTF. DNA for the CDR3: TGTGCCAGCAGTGAATATTCGGGGTTCTCTGGCTACACCTTC.